This TCR beta chain was recorded in a study of OX40 agonist ivuxolimab in advanced cancers. Study outcomes and limitations: Within 6 weeks, CD4+ and CD8+ blood T cells expanded clonally at 0.1 to 3.0 mg/kg.

Germline CDR1 is SGHNT and CDR2 is YYREEE (reference sequence). Trimming cost V 0 bases and J 3 bases; bases outside gene matches: 6. There are 17 residues in the CDR3. Sequenced by immunoSEQ multiplex PCR; TCRdb stores in-frame clones only, minus some. In the table there are 65,000 to 85,000 clones, 85% of which are singletons. Regarding this clone: What it binds is unknown.

This sequence originates from an adult with an advanced solid tumor such as melanoma, head and neck, liver or kidney cancer. This specimen was CD4+ or CD8+ T cells sorted from blood, taken in a trial of the OX40 agonist ivuxolimab. V and J are TRBV5-4 and TRBJ2-3; the match to TRBD2 covers 11 bases. The CDR3 spells CASSLGLLAGGTDTQYF. CDR3 in DNA: TGTGCCAGCAGCTTGGGTCTGCTAGCGGGAGGTACAGATACGCAGTATTTT.